This T cell receptor (beta chain) derives from a study of blood T cell repertoires in COVID-19 (dated by TCRdb to about 2020). The study in broad terms: Samples from collaborators originated in the United States, Italy and Spain and spanned both the acute and convalescent phases of COVID-19. Where available, HLA class I and class II types were taken from metadata supplied by the sample provider and were not determined by assay-based typing. Samples were obtained from the ongoing ImmuneRACE study (first 160 participants) and from over a thousand subjects provided by 6 global collaborators. The repertoires were released in a freely available public database intended as a resource for research on the immune response to SARS-CoV-2. The dataset comprised deeply sampled blood TCRbeta repertoires from subjects exposed to, actively infected with, or recovered from COVID-19. Sample metadata almost always included a de-identified subject ID, COVID-19 status, age in years and sex. The material from the prospective study consisted of cDNA or gDNA derived from T cells, B-cell-depleted T cells, or PBMCs.

The immunoSEQ Assay, a bias-controlled multiplex PCR, was used to amplify TCRbeta CDR3 regions from genomic DNA. Processing in the source paper ran as follows. Nucleated cell counts per sample were estimated from amplification of reference gene primers within the assay. To quantify the absolute abundance of each unique TCRbeta CDR3 rearrangement, sequence reads were collapsed and filtered. Productive Simpson clonality was computed per sample as the square root of Simpson's diversity index over productive rearrangements. TCRdb carries this immuneACCESS record with in-frame sequences only. Its versions omit some clonotypes, under half of them owing to an unresolved V gene in the studies checked, with the rest unexplained. V, J and clone size reflect that table, while D and trimming were determined from the DNA. The sample table contains 120,000 or so clones; only one count was recorded for about 90% of them. Around 0.81% of the sample rests with the top ten.

What the study reported, not specific to this receptor: The amount of clinical and demographic metadata varied by source and participant and was provided uncurated.

Collaborating institutions collected whole blood in K2EDTA tubes following their own protocols. For TCRbeta analysis, collaborators shipped samples as frozen whole blood, isolated PBMCs, or DNA extracted from either of those sample types. Trimming accounts for 5 bases at V and 10 bases at J, while the number of junction bases matched to no gene is 4. The CDR3 numbers 13 residues from cysteine through phenylalanine. The CDR3 DNA has 39 bases and is translated from base 1. The germline V gene (reference sequence) supplies CDR1 LNHDA and CDR2 SQIVND. For this clone: Its cognate antigen has yet to be identified. Base qualities are not recorded, but no much larger clone differs from it by a single base.

The sequenced material came from peripheral blood. The rearrangement combines TRBV19 with TRBJ2-1, and 11 bases in between align with TRBD2. This sequence was found in a woman in her 50s with active or convalescent COVID-19. The CDR3 amino acid sequence is: CASSVSSGGEQFF. The DNA sequence is as follows: TGTGCCAGTAGTGTGTCTAGCGGGGGGGAGCAGTTCTTC. The CDR3 plus the reference TRBV19 and TRBJ2-1 genes for the other parts give the full variable domain: DGGITQSPKYLFRKEGQNVTLSCEQNLNHDAMYWYRQDPGQGLRLIYYSQIVNDFQKGDIAEGYSVSREKKESFPLTVTSAQKNPTAFYLCASSVSSGGEQFFGPGTRLTVL.